This TCR beta chain was profiled in a study of T cell changes during pregnancy in multiple sclerosis. Measured with immunoSEQ multiplex PCR; TCRdb has only the in-frame clones, and not every one. The sample includes roughly 48,000 clones, roughly 92% of them seen just once. This CDR3 spans 16 amino acids. V shed 4 bases and J 6 bases; nucleotides not matched to a gene: 9. The material sequenced was CD4+ T cells from peripheral blood mononuclear cells, taken in the third trimester of pregnancy. This TCR came from a female donor with multiple sclerosis, enrolled in a pregnancy study. The gene calls are TRBV23-1 and TRBJ2-2; 9 bases match TRBD1. TRBV23-1 is known as an ORF, though its function is uncertain. CDR3 DNA: TGCGCCAGCAGTCTCGGGACAGGGACGGACGCCGGGGAGCTGTTTTTT. This gives the protein CASSLGTGTDAGELFF.